This T cell receptor (beta chain) was identified during a study of CD8+ T cells in alopecia areata. After isolation, RNA underwent reverse transcription to generate cDNA as the sequencing template. Produced via immunoSEQ multiplex PCR; TCRdb's table is partial and in-frame only. Found here are approximately 98,000 clones, 55% to 60% of them singletons; the top ten hold 20% to 25%. In its sample, this clone was seen a few times. Its antigen is unidentified. Study-wide findings and caveats: In lesional scalp, particularly from alopecia totalis/universalis, clonality was higher than in normal scalp.

PBMCs were stained for CD3, CD4 and CD8, and CD4+ and CD8+ T cells were sorted. The CDR3 loop spans 12 amino acids. Per the germline V gene, CDR1 is SNHLY and CDR2 is FYNNEI. With 3 bases removed from V and 9 bases from J, the gap between germline ends came to 12 bases. Input material: NKG2D-low CD8+ T cells sorted from blood. The receptor's source is a human donor with alopecia areata. The J gene is TRBJ2-7, the V gene TRBV2; possibly TRBD2 for D (6 bases). The CDR3 loop reads CASSDREAVQYF. CDR3 nucleotide sequence: TGTGCCAGCAGTGATAGGGAGGCGGTGCAGTACTTC.